The TCR beta chain under discussion was sequenced for a study of T cell clones after liver transplantation. Clones were sequenced by immunoSEQ multiplex PCR, and TCRdb holds only the in-frame ones, with some missing. This table has some 9,000 clones, around three quarters appearing once. The starting material was CD8+ T cells from blood, obtained at the roughly 15-month timepoint. The sequence derives from a human patient who received a liver transplant. The graft donor may have given rise to some T cells.

This CDR3 is CASSFGQGKEKLFF. CDR3 DNA sequence: TGTGCCAGCAGCTTTGGGCAGGGAAAAGAAAAACTGTTTTTT. This chain connects TRBV7-9 to TRBJ1-4, with D tentatively TRBD1 (5 bases). V lost 3 bases and J lost 8, with 13 bases in between. Germline values: CDR1 SEHNR, CDR2 FQNEAQ (reference sequence). This CDR3 has 14 residues. The full variable domain, its missing parts supplied by reference TRBV7-9 and TRBJ1-4, is DTGVSQNPRHKITKRGQNVTFRCDPISEHNRLYWYRQTLGQGPEFLTYFQNEAQLEKSRLLSDRFSAERPKGSFSTLEIQRTEQGDSAMYLCASSFGQGKEKLFFGSGTQLSVL.